Below, 30 T cell receptor beta chains from the same sample are listed, as sequenced in a study of T cells after yellow fever vaccination. TCRdb reprocessed the 5' RACE reads via MiXCR and lists one record per CDR3 protein. The data show around 310,000 distinct CDR3 sequences, roughly 4.3% seen once. The source material was PBMCs, sampled 15 days after the yellow fever booster vaccination. The receptors come from a man younger than 30 who received the YFV17D yellow fever vaccine.

This clonotype was seen a handful of times. CDR3 bases: TGTGCCAGCAGTTACAAGGGCTTCTACGAGCAGTACTTC. The encoded protein is CASSYKGFYEQYF. V usage is TRBV6-5 and J usage is TRBJ2-7; D ambiguous. The CDR3 is made up of 13 amino acids. Germline CDR1 is MNHEY and CDR2 is SVGAGI. Trimming removed 2 bases at V and 3 bases at J, with 8 bases between.

This clonotype showed up many times. The V call is TRBV20-1, the J call TRBJ1-4; D gene uncertain. CDR3 length equals 11 residues. Germline assignment: CDR1 DFQATT and CDR2 SNEGSKA (reference sequence). Deletions cut 5 bases from V and 8 bases from J, with 9 bases between. CDR3 sequence (DNA): TGCAGTGCTCGGACGTCCGAAAAACTGTTTTTT. Translated: CSARTSEKLFF.

The chain carries TRBV27 and TRBJ1-5; D not certain. This CDR3 is built from 13 residues. The V gene's germline CDR1 is MNHEY and CDR2 SMNVEV (reference sequence). V dropped 5 bases and J dropped 9 bases, with 14 bases sitting between them. CDR3 nucleotide sequence: TGTGCCAGCAGTCCGACCGCTATATGGCCCCAGCATTTT. This encodes CASSPTAIWPQHF.

This clonotype showed up just a few times. The rearrangement joins TRBV5-1 to TRBJ2-1, with 7 bases lining up with TRBD1. The germline V gene has CDR1 SGHRS and CDR2 YFSETQ. V gave up 0 bases and J gave up 7 bases; unmatched junction bases: 10. This CDR3 spans 16 amino acids. Written as DNA, the CDR3 is TGCGCCAGCAGCTTGGAGACAGGGAGATTAGGGAATGAGCAGTTCTTC. It is translated as CASSLETGRLGNEQFF.

This clonotype showed up many times. This chain uses TRBV29-1 with TRBJ2-2, with D perhaps TRBD2 (6 bases). V dropped 5 bases and J dropped 1 base, with 8 bases sitting between them. CDR3 length equals 13 residues. Germline CDR1 and CDR2: SQVTM and ANQGSEA. CDR3 in amino acids: CSVKRVNTGELFF. CDR3 DNA sequence: TGCAGCGTTAAGCGGGTGAACACCGGGGAGCTGTTTTTT.

This chain links TRBV12-3 or TRBV12-4 with TRBJ1-2; D remains unclear. Trimming removed 5 bases at V and 8 bases at J, with 12 bases between. The CDR3 has 12 amino acids. CDR3 DNA sequence: TGTGCCAGCAGTACCATAAATTCGGGCTACACCTTC. Protein: CASSTINSGYTF.

This clonotype occurred many times. The chain links TRBV5-5 to TRBJ1-2; D perhaps matches TRBD1 (5 bases). Deletions cut 4 bases from V and 7 bases from J, with 8 bases between. The CDR3 length is 11 residues. Germline V gene data show CDR1 as SGHKS and CDR2 as YYEKEE (reference sequence). Here the CDR3 DNA reads TGTGCCAGCAGCCGGGACTCTGGCTACACCTTC. As protein: CASSRDSGYTF.

This clonotype was counted at least ten times. This chain uses TRBV4-1 with TRBJ2-2; D may match TRBD1 or TRBD2 (5 bases each). Germline values: CDR1 MGHRA, CDR2 YSYEKL. CDR3 length: 19 amino acids. The V gene lost 4 bases and the J gene lost 6 bases, with 27 bases spanning the gap. CDR3 residues: CASSPLRGGDGPTSGELFF. The CDR3 region has the DNA TGCGCCAGCAGCCCCTTAAGAGGTGGGGACGGCCCGACGTCCGGGGAGCTGTTTTTT.

The chain couples TRBV11-2 to TRBJ2-5, with a tentative D call TRBD2 (6 bases). With 5 bases removed from V and 2 bases from J, the gap between germline ends came to 15 bases. The CDR3 covers 15 residues. Germline CDR1 and CDR2: SGHAT and FQNNGV. The CDR3 nucleotides read TGTGCCAGCAGCCTACATAGGGACTGGCAAGAGACCCAGTACTTC. This gives the protein CASSLHRDWQETQYF.

This clonotype was counted at least ten times. The V gene is TRBV7-3, the J gene TRBJ2-2, with D maybe TRBD2 (7 bases). Looked up from germline, CDR1 is SGHTA and CDR2 is FQGTGA. The CDR3 has 16 residues. V was shortened by 1 base and J by 2 bases, with 11 bases between the two germline ends. This CDR3 is CASSLSGGHNTGELFF. As DNA, the CDR3 is TGTGCCAGCAGCTTAAGCGGGGGCCATAACACCGGGGAGCTGTTTTTT.

This clonotype was found many times. The chain recombines TRBV4-2 with TRBJ2-7; D assignment may be TRBD1 or TRBD2 (5 bases each). This CDR3 is 12 amino acids long. Germline V lookup: CDR1 LGHNA, CDR2 YNFKEQ. Trimming pared 0 bases from V and 13 bases from J, leaving 13 bases between. CDR3 loop: CASSQEGPIVYF. The CDR3 region has the DNA TGTGCCAGCAGCCAAGAGGGACCTATTGTCTACTTC.

This sequence joins TRBV12-3 or TRBV12-4 and TRBJ2-2, with D perhaps being TRBD1 or TRBD2 (5 bases each). The CDR3 covers 17 residues. With 1 base removed from V and 1 base from J, the gap between germline ends came to 13 bases. The CDR3, as DNA: TGTGCCAGCAGTTTAGAAGGCCGGGGCGAGAACACCGGGGAGCTGTTTTTT. Translated, it gives CASSLEGRGENTGELFF.

This clonotype was seen more than once but under ten times. The chain combines TRBV29-1 with TRBJ1-2; D may be TRBD1 (6 bases). CDR3 length equals 13 residues. The V end lost 4 bases, the J end lost 8 bases, and 17 bases lay between the germline ends. Germline V CDR1 and CDR2: SQVTM, ANQGSEA. The CDR3 nucleotides are TGCAGCGTTGGGGACATCCAGGGTAGAGGCTACACCTTC. Its protein is CSVGDIQGRGYTF.

This clonotype has at least ten counts. The chain carries TRBV7-2 and TRBJ2-5; 7 nucleotides align to TRBD2. This CDR3 spans 14 amino acids. The germline gives CDR1 SGHTA, CDR2 FQGNSA. The J segment lost 5 bases and the V segment lost 3 bases, leaving 6 bases of the junction unmatched. The CDR3 DNA reads TGTGCCAGCAGCTTCGGACTGACTAGCGAGACCCAGTACTTC. Translated, it gives CASSFGLTSETQYF.

Many counts were recorded for this clonotype. The chain joins TRBV18 to TRBJ2-7; D is undetermined. CDR3 length: 14 amino acids. Trimming took off 2 bases at V and 0 bases at J, with 8 bases between the two ends. Germline V gene data show CDR1 as KGHSH and CDR2 as LQKENI. For the CDR3, the DNA is TGTGCCAGCTCACCATCCCAGAGCTCCTACGAGCAGTACGTC. It yields the protein CASSPSQSSYEQYV.

This clonotype came up a few times. The gene calls are TRBV7-9 and TRBJ2-5; no definite D call. The length of the CDR3 is 16 residues. The germline gives CDR1 SEHNR, CDR2 FQNEAQ (reference sequence). Trimming took off 5 bases at V and 1 base at J, with 17 bases between the two ends. CDR3 nucleotides: TGTGCCAGCAGCAAGTACCTTAGGGCTGGCCAAGAGACCCAGTACTTC. It encodes CASSKYLRAGQETQYF.

This clonotype was found many times. This chain links TRBV6-2 or TRBV6-3 with TRBJ1-1; the D gene is possibly TRBD1 (5 bases). V was clipped by 2 bases and J by 7 bases, with 8 bases between them. Germline values: CDR1 MNHEY, CDR2 SVGEGT. The CDR3 is made up of 12 amino acids. CDR3 region: CASSYAGSEAFF. CDR3 coding DNA: TGTGCCAGCAGTTACGCAGGGAGTGAAGCTTTCTTT.

This clonotype was recorded many times. Here the CDR3 reads CASSLAGPNTQYF. Here the CDR3 DNA reads TGCGCCAGCAGCTTAGCGGGCCCAAATACGCAGTATTTT. The V gene is TRBV5-1, the J gene TRBJ2-3; TRBD2 might be the D (6 bases). Germline CDR1 is SGHRS and CDR2 is YFSETQ. CDR3 length equals 13 residues. V was pared by 2 bases and J by 7 bases, with 11 bases between.

The table lists this clonotype with many counts. J is TRBJ2-7 and V is TRBV5-5; 7 bases are a match to TRBD2. Germline lookup yields CDR1 SGHKS and CDR2 YYEKEE (reference sequence). V lost 3 bases, J lost 1 base, and 10 bases stayed unmatched. This CDR3 is 16 amino acids long. CDR3 DNA: TGTGCCAGCAGCTCGAGGTACGACGGGGGGTCCTACGAGCAGTACGTC. This codes for CASSSRYDGGSYEQYV.

This clonotype has a handful of counts. The chain employs TRBV20-1 and TRBJ2-1; 9 bases fit TRBD2. The junction had 6 bases not matched to a gene; V was cut back by 5 bases and J by 4 bases. The CDR3 is 14 amino acids. Germline CDR1 DFQATT, CDR2 SNEGSKA (reference sequence). For the CDR3, the DNA is TGCAGTGCTTTAGCGGGGGACTCTTACAATGAGCAGTTCTTC. It yields the protein CSALAGDSYNEQFF.

J is TRBJ1-4 and V is TRBV24-1, with 7 bases identical to TRBD1. From germline, CDR1 is KGHDR and CDR2 SFDVKD. This CDR3 comprises 14 residues. V shed 12 bases, J shed 8 bases, and the junction held 14 bases outside the gene matches. Written as DNA, the CDR3 is TGTGCCTTTCTAGGGGGCATCCGACGGGAAAAACTGTTTTTT. Amino acids: CAFLGGIRREKLFF.

This clonotype was counted a few times. This rearrangement joins TRBV29-1 to TRBJ2-5, with a possible D match to TRBD1 (6 bases). The CDR3 spans 15 residues. Between the trimmed V and J ends, which lost 0 bases and 5 bases, there was a span of 16 bases. Germline assignment: CDR1 SQVTM and CDR2 ANQGSEA. The CDR3 sequence is CSVEDKDSEEETQYF. The CDR3 DNA reads as TGCAGCGTTGAAGATAAGGACAGTGAGGAGGAGACCCAGTACTTC.

This clonotype was seen more than once but under ten times. The J gene is TRBJ1-1, the V gene TRBV19, with D unclear. The CDR3 consists of 13 residues. V was clipped by 7 bases and J by 0 bases, with 9 bases between them. Germline CDR1 LNHDA, CDR2 SQIVND (reference sequence). CDR3 residues: CASTYRLNTEAFF. The CDR3 coding sequence is TGTGCCAGTACCTACCGACTGAACACTGAAGCTTTCTTT.

The chain has TRBV5-1 and TRBJ2-5; 7 bases match TRBD2. CDR1 and CDR2 (germline): SGHRS, YFSETQ. The CDR3 consists of 15 residues. J gave up 6 bases and V 0 bases, and 8 bases lay outside the gene matches. CDR3 sequence: CASSLDLGGRKTQYF. In DNA, the CDR3 is TGCGCCAGCAGCTTGGACCTCGGGGGGAGAAAGACCCAGTACTTC.

The chain has TRBV5-1 and TRBJ1-1; D gene unclear. The germline gives CDR1 SGHRS, CDR2 YFSETQ. Trimming stripped 1 base from V and 11 bases from J, with 15 bases between. This CDR3 contains 13 residues. This chain's CDR3 is CASSLSGDLLAFF. The DNA for the CDR3 is TGCGCCAGCAGCTTGAGTGGGGATCTCCTCGCTTTCTTT. Full variable domain (missing parts from reference TRBV5-1 and TRBJ1-1): KAGVTQTPRYLIKTRGQQVTLSCSPISGHRSVSWYQQTPGQGLQFLFEYFSETQRNKGNFPGRFSGRQFSNSRSEMNVSTLELGDSALYLCASSLSGDLLAFFGQGTRLTVV.

This clonotype was detected many times. The V gene is TRBV20-1, the J gene TRBJ2-3, with TRBD1 matching 7 bases. This CDR3 spans 14 amino acids. V lost 6 bases and J lost 0; bases outside the gene matches: 6. Germline V lookup: CDR1 DFQATT, CDR2 SNEGSKA (reference sequence). The CDR3 DNA follows: TGCAGTGCGGGGACAGAAACGAGCACAGATACGCAGTATTTT. It encodes CSAGTETSTDTQYF.

The chain recombines TRBV29-1 with TRBJ2-5; 7 bases match TRBD1. This CDR3 has 14 residues. After removal of 7 bases from V and 5 bases from J, the junction contained 13 bases not matched to a gene. Germline V CDR1 and CDR2: SQVTM, ANQGSEA. DNA for the CDR3: TGCAGCGCTCAACGAGGGACAGAGTGGGAGACCCAGTACTTC. This gives the protein CSAQRGTEWETQYF.

This clonotype was found a few times. V usage is TRBV12-3 or TRBV12-4 and J usage is TRBJ2-7; perhaps TRBD2 as D (7 bases). V was cut by 5 bases and J by 1 base, with 15 bases left in between. The CDR3 length is 15 residues. CDR3 coding DNA: TGTGCCAGCAGTCGTGGGGGGGGCTGGTCCTACGAGCAGTACTTC. Protein product: CASSRGGGWSYEQYF.

This clonotype occurred many times. This chain connects TRBV7-6 to TRBJ1-4; possible D gene TRBD1, 6 bases. In germline, CDR1 is SGHVS, CDR2 FNYEAQ. The CDR3 runs 15 residues. Between the trimmed V and J ends, which lost 2 bases and 8 bases, there was a span of 15 bases. CDR3 in amino acids: CASSLIRQAAEKLFF. DNA of the CDR3: TGTGCCAGCAGCTTAATTCGACAGGCGGCAGAAAAACTGTTTTTT.

At least ten counts were recorded for this clonotype. The chain uses TRBV7-8 and TRBJ2-3; 8 nucleotides align to TRBD2. The CDR3 consists of 15 residues. The germline CDR1 and CDR2 sequences are SGHVS and FQNEAQ. V was pared by 5 bases and J by 2 bases, with 6 bases of the junction left unmatched. For the CDR3, the DNA is TGTGCCAGCAGCCCCGGACTAGCTAACACAGATACGCAGTATTTT. Its translation: CASSPGLANTDTQYF.